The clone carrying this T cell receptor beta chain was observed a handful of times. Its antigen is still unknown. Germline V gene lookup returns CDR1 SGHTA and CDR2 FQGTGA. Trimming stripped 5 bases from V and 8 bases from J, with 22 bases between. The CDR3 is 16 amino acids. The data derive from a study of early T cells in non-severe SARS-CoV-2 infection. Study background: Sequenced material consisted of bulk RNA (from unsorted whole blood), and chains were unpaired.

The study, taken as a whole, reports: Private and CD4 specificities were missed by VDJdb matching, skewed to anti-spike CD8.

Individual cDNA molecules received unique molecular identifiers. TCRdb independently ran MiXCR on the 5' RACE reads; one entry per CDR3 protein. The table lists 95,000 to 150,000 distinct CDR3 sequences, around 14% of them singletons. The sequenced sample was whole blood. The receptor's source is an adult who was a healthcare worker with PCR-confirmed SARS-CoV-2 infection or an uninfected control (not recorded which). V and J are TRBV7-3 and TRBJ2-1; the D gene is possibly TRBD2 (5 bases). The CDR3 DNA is TGTGCCAGCAGCCCCCGGGAAAGAAACGTAGTGGATGAGCAGTTCTTC. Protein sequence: CASSPRERNVVDEQFF.